This is a list of T cell receptor beta chains from one sample in a study of T-cell memory formation after mild COVID-19. TCRdb itself ran the 5' RACE reads through MiXCR, one entry per CDR3 protein. The sample yields fewer than 250,000 distinct CDR3 sequences, about 10% seen once. Sequencing input: PBMCs or a T cell subset sorted from them (not recorded which). These receptors all come from a man younger than 30 who had mild COVID-19 (a few samples of this study predate the infection). Cell type and time point are not known. CDR3s include the opening cysteine and the closing phenylalanine or tryptophan. D genes are given only for firm matches. Some rows have no size entry. The others give once, few or many, or a class for an expanded clone.

d_call: NA; j_call: TRBJ2-3; clone_size: few; cdr3_length: 15; v_call: TRBV9; cdr3_nt: TGTGCCAGCAGCCCAAGCCCTCAGTTTGGAGATACGCAGTATTTT; cdr3_aa: CASSPSPQFGDTQYF
d_call: NA; j_call: TRBJ1-2; clone_size: NA; cdr3_length: 14; v_call: TRBV29-1; cdr3_nt: TGCAGCGTTGAAGATCTACACAGGGAAATGAGCTACACCTTC; cdr3_aa: CSVEDLHREMSYTF
d_call: TRBD1; j_call: TRBJ2-1; clone_size: few; cdr3_length: 15; v_call: TRBV5-1; cdr3_nt: TGCGCCAGCAGCTTGGAGGGACAGGCATACAATGAGCAGTTCTTC; cdr3_aa: CASSLEGQAYNEQFF
d_call: NA; j_call: TRBJ2-3; clone_size: NA; cdr3_length: 11; v_call: TRBV28; cdr3_nt: TGTGCCAGCAACGACCGGGATACGCAGTATTTT; cdr3_aa: CASNDRDTQYF
d_call: NA; j_call: TRBJ1-3; clone_size: few; cdr3_length: 16; v_call: TRBV5-1; cdr3_nt: TGCGCCAGCAGCTTGGAGGGACCGGCCTCTGGAAACACCATATATTTT; cdr3_aa: CASSLEGPASGNTIYF
d_call: NA; j_call: TRBJ1-4; clone_size: few; cdr3_length: 15; v_call: TRBV7-8; cdr3_nt: TGTGCCAGCAGCTTAGTAGGCCTCCCTAATGAAAAACTGTTTTTT; cdr3_aa: CASSLVGLPNEKLFF
d_call: NA; j_call: TRBJ1-4; clone_size: few; cdr3_length: 13; v_call: TRBV29-1; cdr3_nt: TGCAGCGTCCAGAGGGCCGATAATGAAAAACTGTTTTTT; cdr3_aa: CSVQRADNEKLFF
d_call: NA; j_call: TRBJ2-5; clone_size: NA; cdr3_length: 13; v_call: TRBV28; cdr3_nt: TGTGCCAGCAAAGAGGCAGTCCAAGAGACCCAGTACTTC; cdr3_aa: CASKEAVQETQYF
d_call: NA; j_call: TRBJ1-1; clone_size: many; cdr3_length: 14; v_call: TRBV7-2; cdr3_nt: TGTGCCAGCAGCGTAGACTCCTTCGACACTGAAGCTTTCTTT; cdr3_aa: CASSVDSFDTEAFF
d_call: TRBD1; j_call: TRBJ1-6; clone_size: NA; cdr3_length: 13; v_call: TRBV11-2; cdr3_nt: TGTGCCAGCGGACGACAGGGGACCTCACCCCTCCACTTT; cdr3_aa: CASGRQGTSPLHF
d_call: TRBD1; j_call: TRBJ2-5; clone_size: few; cdr3_length: 14; v_call: TRBV12-3/TRBV12-4; cdr3_nt: TGTGCCAGCAGTACTAACAGGGGGCAAGAGACCCAGTACTTC; cdr3_aa: CASSTNRGQETQYF
d_call: TRBD2; j_call: TRBJ2-7; clone_size: few; cdr3_length: 13; v_call: TRBV29-1; cdr3_nt: TGCAGCGTCGGGACTAGCGGCCTAGACGAGCAGTACTTC; cdr3_aa: CSVGTSGLDEQYF
d_call: NA; j_call: TRBJ2-2; clone_size: few; cdr3_length: 12; v_call: TRBV3-1; cdr3_nt: TGTGCCAGCAGCCAACACACCGGGGAGCTGTTTTTT; cdr3_aa: CASSQHTGELFF
d_call: NA; j_call: TRBJ2-6; clone_size: few; cdr3_length: 13; v_call: TRBV5-1; cdr3_nt: TGCGCCAGCAGCTTTCAGGGGGCCAACGTCCTGACTTTC; cdr3_aa: CASSFQGANVLTF
d_call: NA; j_call: TRBJ1-1; clone_size: NA; cdr3_length: 13; v_call: TRBV13; cdr3_nt: TGTGCCAGCAGCTTTGACCTTTTCACTGAAGCTTTCTTT; cdr3_aa: CASSFDLFTEAFF
d_call: NA; j_call: TRBJ1-3; clone_size: NA; cdr3_length: 15; v_call: TRBV9; cdr3_nt: TGTGCCAGCAGCCCTACCCCAGACTCTGGAAACACCATATATTTT; cdr3_aa: CASSPTPDSGNTIYF
d_call: NA; j_call: TRBJ2-1; clone_size: NA; cdr3_length: 15; v_call: TRBV9; cdr3_nt: TGTGCCAGCAGCGCCCCTACCATCTCCGGGAATGAGCAGTTCTTC; cdr3_aa: CASSAPTISGNEQFF
d_call: TRBD1; j_call: TRBJ1-4; clone_size: NA; cdr3_length: 15; v_call: TRBV12-3/TRBV12-4; cdr3_nt: TGTGCCAGCAGAGCGACAGGGGGGCGGAGAGAAAAACTGTTTTTT; cdr3_aa: CASRATGGRREKLFF
d_call: TRBD1; j_call: TRBJ2-1; clone_size: few; cdr3_length: 17; v_call: TRBV6-5; cdr3_nt: TGTGCCAGCAGTTACTCGTCCGGGACAGGGAATTGGGATGAGCAGTTCTTC; cdr3_aa: CASSYSSGTGNWDEQFF
d_call: TRBD1; j_call: TRBJ1-2; clone_size: NA; cdr3_length: 11; v_call: TRBV2; cdr3_nt: TGTGCCAGTGGACAGGGCGGTGGCTACACCTTC; cdr3_aa: CASGQGGGYTF
d_call: NA; j_call: TRBJ1-1; clone_size: few; cdr3_length: 14; v_call: TRBV7-6; cdr3_nt: TGTGCCAGCAGCCAAAGTGGATGGGACACTGAAGCTTTCTTT; cdr3_aa: CASSQSGWDTEAFF
d_call: TRBD2; j_call: TRBJ2-1; clone_size: many; cdr3_length: 19; v_call: TRBV5-1; cdr3_nt: TGCGCCAGCAGCTTACATACCGGGACTAGCGGGGGGGATTGGAATGAGCAGTTCTTC; cdr3_aa: CASSLHTGTSGGDWNEQFF
d_call: NA; j_call: TRBJ2-3; clone_size: few; cdr3_length: 13; v_call: TRBV7-2; cdr3_nt: TGTGCCAGCAGCTACGGACCCGTGGATACGCAGTATTTT; cdr3_aa: CASSYGPVDTQYF
d_call: NA; j_call: TRBJ2-7; clone_size: NA; cdr3_length: 15; v_call: TRBV7-2; cdr3_nt: TGTGCCAGCAGCCCCCGGGACGGATTCTCCTACGAGCAGTACTTC; cdr3_aa: CASSPRDGFSYEQYF
d_call: NA; j_call: TRBJ1-4; clone_size: NA; cdr3_length: 13; v_call: TRBV20-1; cdr3_nt: TGCAGTGCTCACCGGGACGGCCTTGAAAAACTGTTTTTT; cdr3_aa: CSAHRDGLEKLFF
d_call: NA; j_call: TRBJ2-3; clone_size: NA; cdr3_length: 15; v_call: TRBV24-1; cdr3_nt: TGTGCCACCAGTGATTTCGGTCCTGGCACAGATACGCAGTATTTT; cdr3_aa: CATSDFGPGTDTQYF
d_call: TRBD2; j_call: TRBJ2-3; clone_size: few; cdr3_length: 14; v_call: TRBV7-8; cdr3_nt: TGTGCCAGCAGCCTACGGGGGGACGCAGATACGCAGTATTTT; cdr3_aa: CASSLRGDADTQYF
d_call: TRBD2; j_call: TRBJ2-5; clone_size: NA; cdr3_length: 14; v_call: TRBV7-2; cdr3_nt: TGTGCCAGCAGTCGTCCGGGGGGGCAAGAGACCCAGTACTTC; cdr3_aa: CASSRPGGQETQYF
d_call: TRBD2; j_call: TRBJ2-1; clone_size: NA; cdr3_length: 16; v_call: TRBV11-2; cdr3_nt: TGTGCCAGCAGCTTAGATAGCGGGGGCGACTACAATGAGCAGTTCTTC; cdr3_aa: CASSLDSGGDYNEQFF
d_call: TRBD2; j_call: TRBJ2-3; clone_size: many; cdr3_length: 18; v_call: TRBV7-2; cdr3_nt: TGTGCCAGCAGCTTAGCGCACAAAGCGGGAACCGTCACAGATACGCAGTATTTT; cdr3_aa: CASSLAHKAGTVTDTQYF
d_call: NA; j_call: TRBJ1-2; clone_size: NA; cdr3_length: 12; v_call: TRBV20-1; cdr3_nt: TGCAGTGCTTATTTCGATTTCGGGGTCTACACCTTC; cdr3_aa: CSAYFDFGVYTF
d_call: NA; j_call: TRBJ2-1; clone_size: few; cdr3_length: 15; v_call: TRBV12-3/TRBV12-4; cdr3_nt: TGTGCCAGCAGTTTTGGCGGGGGCACCTACAATGAGCAGTTCTTC; cdr3_aa: CASSFGGGTYNEQFF
d_call: NA; j_call: TRBJ2-5; clone_size: NA; cdr3_length: 16; v_call: TRBV6-5; cdr3_nt: TGTGCCAGCAGTTCCCACCGACGGGAAGGAAAAGAGACCCAGTACTTC; cdr3_aa: CASSSHRREGKETQYF